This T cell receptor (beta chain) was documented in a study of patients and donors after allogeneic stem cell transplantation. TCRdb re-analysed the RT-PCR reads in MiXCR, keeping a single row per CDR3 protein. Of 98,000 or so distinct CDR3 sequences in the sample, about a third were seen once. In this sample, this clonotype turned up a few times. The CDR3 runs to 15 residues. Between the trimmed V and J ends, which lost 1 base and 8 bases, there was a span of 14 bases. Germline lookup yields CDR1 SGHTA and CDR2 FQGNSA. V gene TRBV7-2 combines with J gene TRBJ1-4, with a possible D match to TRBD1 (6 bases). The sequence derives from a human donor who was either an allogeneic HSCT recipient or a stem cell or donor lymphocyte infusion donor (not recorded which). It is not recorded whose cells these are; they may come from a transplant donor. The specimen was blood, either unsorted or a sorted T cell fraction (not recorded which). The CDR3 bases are TGTGCCAGCAGCTTAGAGCGGGGGCCGACCGAAAAACTGTTTTTT. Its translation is CASSLERGPTEKLFF.